This T cell receptor beta chain was documented in a study of beta chain features in type 1 diabetes (dated by TCRdb to 2017 to 2018). Describing the broader study: Mean age, gender distribution, total cell number and subset yield were not different between patients and healthy donors. Across all samples, fewer than 130 million sorted cells were examined, and cell number per subset correlated strongly with RNA yield. In the study, TCRB repertoires of sorted circulating CD4+ T cell subsets from recently diagnosed type 1 diabetes patients were compared with those of matched healthy donors. Whereas all 28 donors provided naive and central memory subsets, regulatory and stem cell-like memory subsets were isolated from just 8 patients and about 8 healthy donors. Study-wide conclusions, independent of this receptor: Type 1 diabetes patients showed a moderate but significant shortening of TCRB CDR3 length in all four CD4+ subsets. Because cDNA was sequenced instead of genomic DNA, activated cells with high expression could be over-represented, although the groups did not differ in activation or CD3 levels. Fewer insertions and more nucleotide deletions at VDJ recombination sites were observed in patients with type 1 diabetes, implying thymic rearrangement abnormalities. Shorter templates might have been favored by PCR, but patient and control samples were amplified and corrected together, so both groups would have been affected equally by any skew. Because small numbers of individuals were included in the HLA sub-analyses, any influence of HLA type on TCRB rearrangement was left unresolved. The naive, central memory and regulatory TCRB repertoires appeared to resemble one another more closely among patients than among healthy donors.

The entire isolated RNA was reverse transcribed using the High Capacity cDNA Reverse Transcription Kit, and thus expressed TCRB transcripts were sequenced. Naive, central memory and regulatory T cell samples underwent deep immunoSEQ sequencing, averaging roughly 3.5 million total reads per sample. After sorted cells were lysed in RLT buffer, RNA was extracted with DNase-treated RNeasy Micro or Mini kits, with the choice depending on cell number. Each cell subset was processed separately to prevent cross-contamination, with patient and healthy donor samples processed together. The immunoSEQ multiplex PCR was used to amplify TCRB sequences from cDNA, generating 87-bp fragments that spanned the CDR3 region. Sequencing of the amplicons was performed on the Illumina HiSeq platform. The paper's processing steps were these. PCR bias was corrected computationally using synthetic template baselines, and reads within Hamming distance 2 were collapsed, with unmergeable singletons discarded. By aligning reads against IMGT, V, D and J genes, CDR3 length, and insertions or deletions at six rearrangement sites were assigned. Within each subset, clonotype counts were normalized to sorted cell number, after which true diversity and Gini coefficients were computed with the tcR R package. The overlap coefficient, calculated on TCRB nucleotide sequences, was used to quantify repertoire sharing. TCRdb's version of the immuneACCESS table is confined to in-frame rearrangements and falls short of the full clone set. An unresolved V gene accounts for under half of the shortfall where checked; the remainder is of unknown origin. For V, J and clone size, that table is used; D and trimming come from the DNA. The sample yields around 250,000 clones; less than 35% were counted once. The ten largest clonotypes hold under 4.5% of the sample.

Each donor gave one peripheral blood draw, averaging around 120 mL, which was collected into heparinised tubes. A BD FACSAria II was used to sort naive, central memory, regulatory and stem cell-like memory CD4+ T cells with a panel that included CD45RO, CCR7, CD25, CD127, CD95 and CD27. Every sorted population had a purity above 98%. PBMCs were isolated right away by Lymphoprep density gradient centrifugation and were stained directly, without culture. So that batch effects would be minimized, each experiment stained and sorted samples in pairs, pairing one healthy donor with one patient. Details on this clone: This receptor's antigen is unknown. No much larger clonotype is one base removed from it; base qualities were not supplied.

V is reduced by 2 bases and J by 6 bases, leaving a spacing of 10 bases between them. CDR1 and CDR2, per the germline V gene (reference sequence), are SSHAT and FNYEAQ. Including the terminal cysteine and phenylalanine, the CDR3 comprises 13 residues. Only CDR3 DNA is held: 39 bases, read in frame from base 1. Sequencing input: central memory CD4+ T cells from blood. The source of this sequence is a young man in good health. The sequence joins TRBV7-7 to TRBJ1-2, with the identity of the D gene unclear. The DNA reads TGTGCCAGCAGCTTATCTGGGCTTCATGGCTACACCTTC. Its amino acids are CASSLSGLHGYTF.